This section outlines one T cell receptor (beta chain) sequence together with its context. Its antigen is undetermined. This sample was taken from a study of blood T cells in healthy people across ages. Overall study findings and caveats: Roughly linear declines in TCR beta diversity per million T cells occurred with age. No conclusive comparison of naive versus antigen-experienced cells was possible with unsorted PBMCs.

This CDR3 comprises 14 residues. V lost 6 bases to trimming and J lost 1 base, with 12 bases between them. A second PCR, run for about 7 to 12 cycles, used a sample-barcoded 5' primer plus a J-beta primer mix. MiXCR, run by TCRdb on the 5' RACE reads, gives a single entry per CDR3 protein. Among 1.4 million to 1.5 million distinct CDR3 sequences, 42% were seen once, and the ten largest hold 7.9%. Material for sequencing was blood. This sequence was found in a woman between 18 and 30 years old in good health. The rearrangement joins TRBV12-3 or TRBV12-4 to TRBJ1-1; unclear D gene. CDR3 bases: TGTGCCAGCAGCGCGACCGGGAGGAACACTGAAGCTTTCTTT. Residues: CASSATGRNTEAFF.